The 15 T cell receptor beta chains below come from one sample, sequenced in a study of radiotherapy plus CTLA-4 blockade in lung cancer. The protocol was immunoSEQ multiplex PCR, while the TCRdb copy is restricted to in-frame clones and leaves out a portion. The profile shows 40,000 to 50,000 clones, 75% to 90% of them singletons. The sequenced sample was peripheral blood, obtained from a patient treated with radiotherapy plus ipilimumab. These receptors all come from a human donor with non-small cell lung cancer who had stable disease on radiotherapy plus ipilimumab.

The V and J genes are TRBV7-2 and TRBJ2-2; perhaps TRBD2 as D (5 bases). Trimming left V 1 base short and J 7 bases short, with 13 bases between. CDR1 and CDR2 from the germline V gene are SGHTA and FQGNSA. This CDR3 has 15 amino acids. The CDR3, as DNA: TGTGCCAGCAGCTTAGTACCGCTGGCGGGCGGGGAGCTGTTTTTT. Translation gives CASSLVPLAGGELFF.

CDR3 DNA: TGTGCCAGCAGCTTGACAGGGGCGAACTATGGCTACACCTTC. Its protein is CASSLTGANYGYTF. The chain links TRBV5-6 to TRBJ1-2; TRBD1 agrees at 7 bases. Per the germline V gene, CDR1 is SGHDT and CDR2 is YYEEEE. The CDR3 has 14 amino acids. The V segment lost 1 base and the J segment 2 bases; nucleotides outside the gene matches: 2. Combining the CDR3 with reference TRBV5-6 and TRBJ1-2 gives the whole variable domain DAGVTQSPTHLIKTRGQQVTLRCSPKSGHDTVSWYQQALGQGPQFIFQYYEEEERQRGNFPDRFSGHQFPNYSSELNVNALLLGDSALYLCASSLTGANYGYTFGSGTRLTVV.

V and J are TRBV11-3 and TRBJ2-5; 7 nucleotides align to TRBD2. The CDR3 covers 15 residues. The germline CDR1 and CDR2 sequences are SGHNT and YENEEA. Trimming at V came to 1 base and at J to 5 bases, leaving 7 bases not matched to a gene. DNA for the CDR3: TGTGCCAGCAGCTTAGGGCGCGGGAGTGGTGAGACCCAGTACTTC. Translated: CASSLGRGSGETQYF.

The chain uses TRBV28 and TRBJ2-3; 7 nucleotides line up with TRBD1. This CDR3 has 14 residues. Germline V gene lookup returns CDR1 MDHEN and CDR2 SYDVKM. The ends lost 4 bases at V and 1 base at J; junction bases unmatched: 2. This CDR3 reads CASSSQGRTDTQYF. CDR3 in DNA: TGTGCCAGCAGTTCACAGGGGCGCACAGATACGCAGTATTTT. Based on the CDR3 plus reference TRBV28 and TRBJ2-3, the full variable domain is DVKVTQSSRYLVKRTGEKVFLECVQDMDHENMFWYRQDPGLGLRLIYFSYDVKMKEKGDIPEGYSVSREKKERFSLILESASTNQTSMYLCASSSQGRTDTQYFGPGTRLTVL.

The chain is built from TRBV15 and TRBJ2-7; 11 bases match TRBD1. After removal of 6 bases from V and 4 bases from J, the junction contained 5 bases not matched to a gene. The germline CDR1 and CDR2 sequences are LNHNV and YYDKDF (reference sequence). CDR3 size: 14 residues. CDR3 region: CATRAGTGGYEQYF. DNA of the CDR3: TGTGCCACCAGGGCCGGGACAGGGGGTTACGAGCAGTACTTC.

The CDR3 coding sequence is TGTGCCAGCAGTTTAGGACAGGGGGCAGGCGTGAACACTGAAGCTTTCTTT. Protein product: CASSLGQGAGVNTEAFF. The chain links TRBV28 to TRBJ1-1; 11 bases are a match to TRBD1. Trimming took 2 bases from V and 0 from J; bases not matched to a gene: 5. The CDR3 is made up of 17 amino acids. The germline V gene has CDR1 MDHEN and CDR2 SYDVKM. The variable domain in full, with the rest retrieved from reference TRBV28 and TRBJ1-1, is DVKVTQSSRYLVKRTGEKVFLECVQDMDHENMFWYRQDPGLGLRLIYFSYDVKMKEKGDIPEGYSVSREKKERFSLILESASTNQTSMYLCASSLGQGAGVNTEAFFGQGTRLTVV.

This clone was found a few times. This chain uses TRBV28 with TRBJ2-7, with TRBD1 as a possible D gene (6 bases). The CDR3 covers 12 residues. V was trimmed by 5 bases and J by 9 bases, leaving 14 bases between them. CDR1 and CDR2 from the germline V gene are MDHEN and SYDVKM. The CDR3 region is CASSPPRGGQYF. The CDR3 nucleotides are TGTGCCAGCAGTCCGCCCAGAGGGGGGCAGTACTTC.

This rearrangement joins TRBV5-1 to TRBJ2-3, with no clear D. Per germline, CDR1 SGHRS and CDR2 YFSETQ. The CDR3 has 14 residues. Between the trimmed V and J ends, which lost 3 bases and 3 bases, there was a span of 11 bases. For the CDR3, the DNA is TGCGCCAGCAGCTCTTCGGGTCTTACAGATACGCAGTATTTT. Amino acids: CASSSSGLTDTQYF.

The chain carries TRBV28 and TRBJ1-1, with 7 bases aligning to TRBD1. The CDR3 is 17 residues long. V was pared by 1 base and J by 0 bases, with 8 bases of the junction left unmatched. Looked up from germline, CDR1 is MDHEN and CDR2 is SYDVKM. CDR3 amino acids: CASSLYERGTVNTEAFF. The DNA for the CDR3 is TGTGCCAGCAGTTTATATGAACGGGGGACAGTGAACACTGAAGCTTTCTTT.

This clone was picked up one time. The chain's CDR3 is CSVADRDIDGNTIYF. DNA of the CDR3: TGCAGCGTTGCGGACAGGGATATAGATGGAAACACCATATATTTT. J is TRBJ1-3 and V is TRBV29-1; 8 bases map to TRBD1. The CDR3 contains 15 residues. Germline values: CDR1 SQVTM, CDR2 ANQGSEA. With 4 bases clipped from V and 3 bases from J, the junction kept 8 bases outside the gene matches.

V is TRBV9 and J is TRBJ1-1, with D hard to call. The germline CDR1 and CDR2 sequences are SGDLS and YYNGEE. The CDR3 is made up of 14 amino acids. V shed 3 bases and J shed 4 bases, with 13 bases lying between them. The CDR3 sequence is CASSAFAGSTEAFF. The CDR3 DNA sequence: TGTGCCAGCAGCGCCTTCGCCGGGTCCACTGAAGCTTTCTTT.

The chain carries TRBV2 and TRBJ1-2; D is unclear. Germline CDR1 is SNHLY and CDR2 is FYNNEI. Deletions cut 0 bases from V and 6 bases from J, with 5 bases between. This CDR3 is built from 12 residues. Here the CDR3 DNA reads TGTGCCAGCAGTGAAGCCGGGGATGGCTACACCTTC. Translation: CASSEAGDGYTF.

The V and J genes are TRBV15 and TRBJ2-6; D is possibly TRBD1 (6 bases). The CDR3 loop spans 17 amino acids. The ends were cut back, 5 bases at V and 0 bases at J, with 14 bases in the middle. Germline values: CDR1 LNHNV, CDR2 YYDKDF (reference sequence). The CDR3 DNA follows: TGTGCCACCAGCTTATACCGGGACACCTCTGGGGCCAACGTCCTGACTTTC. This gives the protein CATSLYRDTSGANVLTF. The variable domain in full, completed from reference TRBV15 and TRBJ2-6, reads DAMVIQNPRYQVTQFGKPVTLSCSQTLNHNVMYWYQQKSSQAPKLLFHYYDKDFNNEADTPDNFQSRRPNTSFCFLDIRSPGLGDTAMYLCATSLYRDTSGANVLTFGAGSRLTVL.

There are a few counts of this clone. The chain carries TRBV7-8 and TRBJ2-5, with 8 bases that match TRBD2. Germline V gene data show CDR1 as SGHVS and CDR2 as FQNEAQ. V lost 2 bases to trimming and J lost 9 bases; unmatched junction nucleotides: 5. The CDR3 is made up of 13 amino acids. CDR3 DNA: TGTGCCAGCAGCTTAACGGGGGGGGAGGCCCAGTACTTC. Protein sequence: CASSLTGGEAQYF.

This sequence joins TRBV11-2 and TRBJ2-3; 7 nucleotides align to TRBD2. Per the germline V gene, CDR1 is SGHAT and CDR2 is FQNNGV. This CDR3 contains 17 residues. Germline trimming cut 1 base from V and 1 base from J; bases unmatched to any gene: 8. CDR3 region: CASSLVFVLAGTDTQYF. The CDR3 DNA sequence: TGTGCCAGCAGCTTAGTTTTTGTTCTAGCGGGCACAGATACGCAGTATTTT.